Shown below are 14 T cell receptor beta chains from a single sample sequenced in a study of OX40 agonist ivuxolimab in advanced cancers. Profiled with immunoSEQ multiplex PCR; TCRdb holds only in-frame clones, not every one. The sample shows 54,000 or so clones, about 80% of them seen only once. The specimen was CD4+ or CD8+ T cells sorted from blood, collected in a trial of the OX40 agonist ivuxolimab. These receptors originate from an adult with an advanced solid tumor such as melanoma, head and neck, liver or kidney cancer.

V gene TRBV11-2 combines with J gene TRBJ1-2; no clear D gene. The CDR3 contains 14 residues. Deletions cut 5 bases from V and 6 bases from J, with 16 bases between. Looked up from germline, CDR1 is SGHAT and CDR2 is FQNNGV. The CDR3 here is CASSVRLAAHGYTF. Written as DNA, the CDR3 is TGTGCCAGCAGCGTTCGGCTGGCAGCCCATGGCTACACCTTC.

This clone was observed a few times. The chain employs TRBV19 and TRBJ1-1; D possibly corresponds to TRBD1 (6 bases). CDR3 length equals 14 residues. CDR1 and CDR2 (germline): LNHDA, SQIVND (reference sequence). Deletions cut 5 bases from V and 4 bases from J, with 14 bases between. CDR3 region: CASSGGPRGTEAFF. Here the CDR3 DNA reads TGTGCCAGTAGTGGGGGCCCTAGGGGCACTGAAGCTTTCTTT.

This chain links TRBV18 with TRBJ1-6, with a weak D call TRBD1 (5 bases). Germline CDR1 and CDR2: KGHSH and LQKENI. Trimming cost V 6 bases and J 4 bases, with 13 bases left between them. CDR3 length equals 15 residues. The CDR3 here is CASSRDGSYNSPLHF. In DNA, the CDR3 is TGTGCCAGCTCCCGGGACGGTTCTTATAATTCACCCCTCCACTTT.

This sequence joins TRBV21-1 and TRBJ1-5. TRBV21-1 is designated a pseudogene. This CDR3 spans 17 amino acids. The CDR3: CASSTGQGMNSNQPQHF. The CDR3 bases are TGTGCCAGCAGCACGGGGCAGGGAATGAACAGCAATCAGCCCCAGCATTTT.

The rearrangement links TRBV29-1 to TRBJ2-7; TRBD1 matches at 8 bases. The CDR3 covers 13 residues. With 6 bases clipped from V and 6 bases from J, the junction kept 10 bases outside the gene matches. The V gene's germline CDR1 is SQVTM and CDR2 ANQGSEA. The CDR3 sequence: CSVDRTGNLEQYF. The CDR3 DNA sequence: TGCAGCGTCGATCGGACAGGGAATCTCGAGCAGTACTTC.

The CDR3, as DNA: TGTGCCAGCAGTGATCGCGGACAGGGAGGGGACTATGGCTACACCTTC. The encoded protein is CASSDRGQGGDYGYTF. This chain joins TRBV6-1 and TRBJ1-2; 8 positions agree with TRBD1. The CDR3 contains 16 residues. Germline values: CDR1 MNHNS, CDR2 SASEGT. The V and J ends lost 3 bases and 3 bases, in that order; junction bases with no gene match: 9.

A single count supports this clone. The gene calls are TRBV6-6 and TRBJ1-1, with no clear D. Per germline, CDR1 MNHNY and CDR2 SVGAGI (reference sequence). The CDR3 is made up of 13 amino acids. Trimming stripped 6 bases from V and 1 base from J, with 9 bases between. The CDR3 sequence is CASSHRANTEAFF. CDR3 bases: TGTGCCAGCAGCCACCGGGCGAACACTGAAGCTTTCTTT.

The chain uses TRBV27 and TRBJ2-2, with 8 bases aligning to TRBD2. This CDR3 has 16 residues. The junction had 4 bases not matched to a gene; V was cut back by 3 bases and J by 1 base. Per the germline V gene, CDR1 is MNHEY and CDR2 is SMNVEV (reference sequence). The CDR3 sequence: CASSFLSGVNTGELFF. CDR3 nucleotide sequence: TGTGCCAGCAGTTTCCTTAGCGGGGTGAACACCGGGGAGCTGTTTTTT.

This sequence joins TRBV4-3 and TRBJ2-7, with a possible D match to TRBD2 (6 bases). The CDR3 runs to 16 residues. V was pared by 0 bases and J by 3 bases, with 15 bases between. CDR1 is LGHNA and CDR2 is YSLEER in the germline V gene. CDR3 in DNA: TGCGCCAGCAGCCAAGATTGGCAGGGAGGACACTACGAGCAGTACTTC. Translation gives CASSQDWQGGHYEQYF.

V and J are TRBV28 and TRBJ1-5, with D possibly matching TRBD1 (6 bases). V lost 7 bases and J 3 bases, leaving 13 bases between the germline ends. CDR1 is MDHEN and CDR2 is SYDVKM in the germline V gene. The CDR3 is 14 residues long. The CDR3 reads CASIEQGLNQPQHF. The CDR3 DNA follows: TGTGCCAGCATCGAACAGGGTCTCAATCAGCCCCAGCATTTT.

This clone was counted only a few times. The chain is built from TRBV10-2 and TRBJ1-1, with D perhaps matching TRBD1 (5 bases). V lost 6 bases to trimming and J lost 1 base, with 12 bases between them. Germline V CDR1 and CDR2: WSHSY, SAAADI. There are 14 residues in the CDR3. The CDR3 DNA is TGCGCCAGCAGCTCGAGTGGGGGGAACACTGAAGCTTTCTTT. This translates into CASSSSGGNTEAFF.

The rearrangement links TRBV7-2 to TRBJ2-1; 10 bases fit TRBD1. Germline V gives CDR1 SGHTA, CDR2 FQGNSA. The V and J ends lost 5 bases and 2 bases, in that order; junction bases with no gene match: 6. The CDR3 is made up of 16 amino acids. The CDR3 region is CASSIEGTGAYNEQFF. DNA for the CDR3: TGTGCCAGCAGCATCGAAGGGACAGGGGCCTACAATGAGCAGTTCTTC.

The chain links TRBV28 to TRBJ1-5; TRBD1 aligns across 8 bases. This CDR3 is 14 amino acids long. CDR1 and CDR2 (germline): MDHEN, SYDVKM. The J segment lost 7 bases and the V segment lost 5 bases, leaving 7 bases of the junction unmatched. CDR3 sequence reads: CASSPLDREQPQHF. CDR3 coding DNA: TGTGCCAGCAGTCCCTTGGACAGGGAACAGCCCCAGCATTTT.

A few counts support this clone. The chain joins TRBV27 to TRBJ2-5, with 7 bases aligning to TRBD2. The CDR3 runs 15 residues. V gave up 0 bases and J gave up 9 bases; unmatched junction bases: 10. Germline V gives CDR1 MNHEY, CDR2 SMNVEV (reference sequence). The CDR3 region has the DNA TGTGCCAGCAGTTTATCATTCTCGACCGGGAGGCCCCAGTACTTC. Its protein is CASSLSFSTGRPQYF.